This entry is about one T cell receptor beta chain. Its antigen specificity is not known. No base qualities exist here, and no much larger clone lies one base off it. These data belong to a study of blood T cell repertoires in COVID-19 (dated by TCRdb to about 2020). About the investigation overall: Samples covering the acute and convalescent phases of COVID-19 were provided by collaborators in the United States, Italy and Spain. The material from the prospective study consisted of cDNA or gDNA derived from T cells, B-cell-depleted T cells, or PBMCs. The dataset comprised deeply sampled blood TCRbeta repertoires from subjects exposed to, actively infected with, or recovered from COVID-19. The repertoires were released in a freely available public database meant as a resource for research on the immune response to SARS-CoV-2. Samples were obtained from the ongoing ImmuneRACE study (first 160 participants) and from some 1,200 subjects provided by 6 global collaborators. The sample metadata nearly always contained a de-identified subject ID, COVID-19 status, age in years and sex. HLA class I and class II types, where available, came from metadata supplied by the sample provider rather than from assay-based typing.

TCRbeta CDR3 regions were amplified from genomic DNA using the immunoSEQ Assay, a bias-controlled multiplex PCR. The original pipeline was this. Within the assay, amplification of reference gene primers was used to estimate how many nucleated cells each sample contained. Sequence reads were collapsed and filtered to measure the absolute abundance of every unique TCRbeta CDR3 rearrangement. For each sample, productive Simpson clonality was calculated as the square root of Simpson's diversity index across productive rearrangements. As stored in TCRdb, this immuneACCESS dataset retains in-frame rearrangements with V and J assigned. A fraction of the clones does not appear; measured against another copy, unresolved V genes explain less than half of the discrepancy, and the remainder lacks a known reason. That table furnishes V, J and clone size, whereas the DNA furnished D and trimming. This sample lists some 270,000 clones; around 81% were detected once. The ten largest account for about a sixth of the sample.

Beyond this particular receptor, the publication reports: The amount of clinical and demographic metadata varied by source and participant and was provided uncurated.

CDR1 LGHNA and CDR2 YSLEER were looked up in the germline V gene. From its cysteine to its phenylalanine, the CDR3 spans 14 amino acids. Just the 42-base CDR3 DNA is kept, in frame starting at base 1. Trimming takes 3 bases from V and 3 bases from J, and the germline ends sit 9 bases apart. One collaborating source in Seattle enrolled patients while the patients were actively infected and followed the patients over time throughout the course of disease. Collaborating institutions collected whole blood in K2EDTA tubes following their own protocols. For TCRbeta analysis, collaborators shipped samples as frozen whole blood, isolated PBMCs, or DNA extracted from either of those sample types.

The chain links TRBV4-3 with TRBJ2-1; the D gene cannot be resolved reliably. The TCR comes from a person aged 65-85 years with COVID-19, enrolled during active disease. Sequenced input: peripheral blood. The CDR3 protein sequence reads: CASSHRPSYNEQFF. At the DNA level, the sequence is TGCGCCAGCAGCCACCGCCCCAGCTACAATGAGCAGTTCTTC.